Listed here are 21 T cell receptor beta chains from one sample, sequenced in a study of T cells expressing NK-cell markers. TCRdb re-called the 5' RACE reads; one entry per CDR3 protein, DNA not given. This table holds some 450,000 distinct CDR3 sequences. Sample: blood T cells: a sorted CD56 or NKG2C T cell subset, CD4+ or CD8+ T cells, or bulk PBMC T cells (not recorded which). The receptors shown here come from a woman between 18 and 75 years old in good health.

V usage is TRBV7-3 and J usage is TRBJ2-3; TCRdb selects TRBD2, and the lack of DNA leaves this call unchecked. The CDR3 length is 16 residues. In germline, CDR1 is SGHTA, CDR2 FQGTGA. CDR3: CASSLTGTSGTDTQYF.

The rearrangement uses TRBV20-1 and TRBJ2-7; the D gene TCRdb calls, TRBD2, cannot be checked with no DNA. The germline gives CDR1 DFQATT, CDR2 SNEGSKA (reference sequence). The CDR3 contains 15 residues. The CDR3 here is CSARLAGALSGEQYF.

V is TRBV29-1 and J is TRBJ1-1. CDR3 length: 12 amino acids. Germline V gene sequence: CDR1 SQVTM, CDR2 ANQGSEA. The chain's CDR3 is CSACEENTEAFF. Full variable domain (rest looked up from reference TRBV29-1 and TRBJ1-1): SAVISQKPSRDICQRGTSLTIQCQVDSQVTMMFWYRQQPGQSLTLIATANQGSEATYESGFVIDKFPISRPNLTFSTLTVSNMSPEDSSIYLCSACEENTEAFFGQGTRLTVV.

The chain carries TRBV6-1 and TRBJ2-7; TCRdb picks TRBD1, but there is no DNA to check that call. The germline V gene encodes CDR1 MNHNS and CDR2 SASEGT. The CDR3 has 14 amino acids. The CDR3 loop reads CASGPGDRAYEQYF.

CDR3 residues: CASRGGWSTDTQYF. The rearrangement links TRBV19 to TRBJ2-3; TCRdb reports TRBD2, a call that lacks DNA to check it against. The germline gives CDR1 LNHDA, CDR2 SQIVND (reference sequence). CDR3 length: 14 amino acids.

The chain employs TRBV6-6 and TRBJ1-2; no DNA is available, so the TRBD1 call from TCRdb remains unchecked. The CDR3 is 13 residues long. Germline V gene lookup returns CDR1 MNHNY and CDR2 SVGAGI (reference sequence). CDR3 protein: CASKGATNYGYTF.

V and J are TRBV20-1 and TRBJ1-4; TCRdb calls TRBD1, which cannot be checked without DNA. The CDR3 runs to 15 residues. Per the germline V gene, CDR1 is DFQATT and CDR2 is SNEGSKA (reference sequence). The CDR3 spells CSAVSWGQSNEKLFF.

This CDR3 reads CASSLEKLAGNTIYF. V usage is TRBV7-2 and J usage is TRBJ1-3. CDR3 length equals 15 residues. From germline, CDR1 is SGHTA and CDR2 FQGNSA.

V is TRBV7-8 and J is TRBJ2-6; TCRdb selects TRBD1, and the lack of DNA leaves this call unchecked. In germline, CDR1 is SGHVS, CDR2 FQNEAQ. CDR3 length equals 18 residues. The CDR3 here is CASSFPGFTLSGANVLTF.

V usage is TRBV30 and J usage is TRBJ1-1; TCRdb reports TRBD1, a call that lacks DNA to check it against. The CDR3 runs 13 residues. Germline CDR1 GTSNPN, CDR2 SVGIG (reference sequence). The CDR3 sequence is CAWRRQVNTEAFF. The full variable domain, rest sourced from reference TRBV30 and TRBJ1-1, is SQTIHQWPATLVQPVGSPLSLECTVEGTSNPNLYWYRQAAGRGLQLLFYSVGIGQISSEVPQNLSASRPQDRQFILSSKKLLLSDSGFYLCAWRRQVNTEAFFGQGTRLTVV.

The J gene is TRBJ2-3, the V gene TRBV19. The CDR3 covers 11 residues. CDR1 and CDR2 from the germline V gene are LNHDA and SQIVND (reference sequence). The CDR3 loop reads CATKVADTQYF.

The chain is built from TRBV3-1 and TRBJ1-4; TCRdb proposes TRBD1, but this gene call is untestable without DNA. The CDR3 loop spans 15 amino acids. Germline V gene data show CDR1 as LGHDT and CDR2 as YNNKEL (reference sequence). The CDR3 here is CASSQGGQFNEKLFF.

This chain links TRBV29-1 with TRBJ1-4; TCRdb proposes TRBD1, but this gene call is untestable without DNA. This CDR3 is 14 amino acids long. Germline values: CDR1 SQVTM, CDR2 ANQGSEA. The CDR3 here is CSAGDRATNEKLFF. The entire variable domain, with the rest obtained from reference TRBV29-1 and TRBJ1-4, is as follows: SAVISQKPSRDICQRGTSLTIQCQVDSQVTMMFWYRQQPGQSLTLIATANQGSEATYESGFVIDKFPISRPNLTFSTLTVSNMSPEDSSIYLCSAGDRATNEKLFFGSGTQLSVL.

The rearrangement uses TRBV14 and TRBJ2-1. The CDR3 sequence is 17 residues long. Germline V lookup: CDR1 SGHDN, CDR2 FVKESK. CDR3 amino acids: CASSQDLASLIYNEQFF.

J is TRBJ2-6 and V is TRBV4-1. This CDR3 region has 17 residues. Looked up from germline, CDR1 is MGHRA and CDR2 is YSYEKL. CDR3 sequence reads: CASSQAQVASGANVLTF.

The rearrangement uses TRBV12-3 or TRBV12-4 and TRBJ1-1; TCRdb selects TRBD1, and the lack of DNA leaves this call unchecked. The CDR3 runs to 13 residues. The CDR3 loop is CASSSGPNTEAFF.

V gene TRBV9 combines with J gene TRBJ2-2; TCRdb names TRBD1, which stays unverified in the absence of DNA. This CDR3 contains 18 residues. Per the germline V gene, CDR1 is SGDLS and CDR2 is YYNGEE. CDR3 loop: CASSDGPGRGLDGGELFF. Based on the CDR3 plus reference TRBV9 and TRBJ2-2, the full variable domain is DSGVTQTPKHLITATGQRVTLRCSPRSGDLSVYWYQQSLDQGLQFLIQYYNGEERAKGNILERFSAQQFPDLHSELNLSSLELGDSALYFCASSDGPGRGLDGGELFFGEGSRLTVL.

The CDR3 spells CSVGQGTETQYF. The chain recombines TRBV29-1 with TRBJ2-5; without DNA, the TCRdb call of TRBD1 cannot be checked. Germline V CDR1 and CDR2: SQVTM, ANQGSEA. The CDR3 loop spans 12 amino acids.

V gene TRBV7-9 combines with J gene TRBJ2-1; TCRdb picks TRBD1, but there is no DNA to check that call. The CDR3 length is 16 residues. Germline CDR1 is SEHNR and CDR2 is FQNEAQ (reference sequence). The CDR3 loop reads CASSLVGGGAHNEQFF. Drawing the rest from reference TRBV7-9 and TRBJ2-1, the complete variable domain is DTGVSQNPRHKITKRGQNVTFRCDPISEHNRLYWYRQTLGQGPEFLTYFQNEAQLEKSRLLSDRFSAERPKGSFSTLEIQRTEQGDSAMYLCASSLVGGGAHNEQFFGPGTRLTVL.

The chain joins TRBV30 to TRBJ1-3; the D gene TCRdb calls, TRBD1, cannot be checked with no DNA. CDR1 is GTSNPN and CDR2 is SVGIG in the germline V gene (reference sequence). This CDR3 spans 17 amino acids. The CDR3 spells CAWSLPGGISSGNTIYF.

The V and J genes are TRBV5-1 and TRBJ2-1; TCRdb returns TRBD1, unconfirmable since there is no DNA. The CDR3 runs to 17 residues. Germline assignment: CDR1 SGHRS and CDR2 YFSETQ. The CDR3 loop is CASSLDEAGWGDNEQFF.